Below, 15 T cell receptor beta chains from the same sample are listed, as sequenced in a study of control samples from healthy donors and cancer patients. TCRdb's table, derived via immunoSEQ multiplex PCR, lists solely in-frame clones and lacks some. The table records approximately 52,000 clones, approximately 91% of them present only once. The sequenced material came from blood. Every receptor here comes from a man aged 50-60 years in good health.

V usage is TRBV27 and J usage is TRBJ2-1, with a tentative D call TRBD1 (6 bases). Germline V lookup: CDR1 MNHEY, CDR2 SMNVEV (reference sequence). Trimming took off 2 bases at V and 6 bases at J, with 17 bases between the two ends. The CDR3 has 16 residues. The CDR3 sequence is CASSLGGGQGFNEQFF. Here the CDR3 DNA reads TGTGCCAGCAGTTTAGGAGGTGGGCAGGGGTTCAATGAGCAGTTCTTC.

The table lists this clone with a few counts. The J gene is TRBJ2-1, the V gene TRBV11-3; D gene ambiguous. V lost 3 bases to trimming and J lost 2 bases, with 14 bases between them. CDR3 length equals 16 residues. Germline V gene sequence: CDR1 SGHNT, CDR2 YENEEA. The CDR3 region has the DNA TGTGCCAGCAGCTTGTTAGGCGGTACCACCTACAATGAGCAGTTCTTC. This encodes CASSLLGGTTYNEQFF.

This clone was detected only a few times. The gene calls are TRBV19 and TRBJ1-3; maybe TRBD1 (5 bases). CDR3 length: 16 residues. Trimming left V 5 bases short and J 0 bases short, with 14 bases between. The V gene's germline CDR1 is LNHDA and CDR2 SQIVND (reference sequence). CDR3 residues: CASSLRDPSSGNTIYF. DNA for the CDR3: TGTGCCAGTAGTCTCCGGGACCCCTCCTCTGGAAACACCATATATTTT.

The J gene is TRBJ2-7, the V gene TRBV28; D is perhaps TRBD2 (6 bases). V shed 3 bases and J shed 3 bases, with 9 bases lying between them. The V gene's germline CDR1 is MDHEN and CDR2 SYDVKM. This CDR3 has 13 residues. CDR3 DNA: TGTGCCAGCAGTTTCGGGAGAGGCTACGAGCAGTACTTC. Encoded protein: CASSFGRGYEQYF.

The CDR3 spells CATSRDRIITDTQYF. CDR3 in DNA: TGTGCCACCAGCAGAGATAGGATTATCACAGATACGCAGTATTTT. J is TRBJ2-3 and V is TRBV15; D is unclear. The CDR3 consists of 15 residues. Trimming removed 0 bases from V and 2 bases from J, with 9 bases in between. Germline assignment: CDR1 LNHNV and CDR2 YYDKDF (reference sequence).

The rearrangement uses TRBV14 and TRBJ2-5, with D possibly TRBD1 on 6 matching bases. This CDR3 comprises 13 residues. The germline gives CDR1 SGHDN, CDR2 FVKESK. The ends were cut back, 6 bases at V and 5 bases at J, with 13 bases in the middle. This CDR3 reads CASSFPGVETQYF. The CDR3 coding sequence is TGTGCCAGCAGTTTCCCAGGGGTTGAGACCCAGTACTTC.

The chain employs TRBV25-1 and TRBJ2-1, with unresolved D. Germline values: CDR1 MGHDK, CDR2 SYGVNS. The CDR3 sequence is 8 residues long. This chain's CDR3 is CPPNEQFF. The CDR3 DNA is TGTCCGCCGAATGAGCAGTTCTTC.

The chain's CDR3 is CASNKGQGMYEQYF. The CDR3 DNA reads as TGTGCCAGCAATAAGGGACAGGGAATGTACGAGCAGTACTTC. V is TRBV7-9 and J is TRBJ2-7, with 9 bases fitting TRBD1. The ends lost 7 bases at V and 4 bases at J; junction bases unmatched: 8. The V gene's germline CDR1 is SEHNR and CDR2 FQNEAQ (reference sequence). This CDR3 spans 14 amino acids.

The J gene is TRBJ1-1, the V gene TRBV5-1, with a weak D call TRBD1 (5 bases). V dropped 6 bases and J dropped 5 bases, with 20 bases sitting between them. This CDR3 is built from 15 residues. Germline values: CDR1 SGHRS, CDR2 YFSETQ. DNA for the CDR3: TGCGCCAGCACGGGTCTGAGCGGGGGTGGGACTGAAGCTTTCTTT. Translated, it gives CASTGLSGGGTEAFF.

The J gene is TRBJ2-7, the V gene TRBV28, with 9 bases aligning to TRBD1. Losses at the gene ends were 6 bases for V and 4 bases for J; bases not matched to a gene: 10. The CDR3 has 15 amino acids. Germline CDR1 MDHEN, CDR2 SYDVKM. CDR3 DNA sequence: TGTGCCAGCAGACGGGACAGGGAAACTCTTTACGAGCAGTACTTC. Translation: CASRRDRETLYEQYF.

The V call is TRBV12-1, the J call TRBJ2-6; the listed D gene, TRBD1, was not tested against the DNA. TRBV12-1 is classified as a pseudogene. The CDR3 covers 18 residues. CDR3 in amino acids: CASSRKFYRTSRANVLTF. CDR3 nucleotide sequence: TGTGCCAGCAGCAGGAAGTTTTATAGGACAAGTCGGGCCAACGTCCTGACTTTC.

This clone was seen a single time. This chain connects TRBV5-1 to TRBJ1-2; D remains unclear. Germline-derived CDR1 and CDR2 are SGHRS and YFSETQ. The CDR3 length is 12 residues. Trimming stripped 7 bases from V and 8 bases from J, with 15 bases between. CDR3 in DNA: TGCGCCAGCGGTCGGGAGTTATCCGGCTACACCTTC. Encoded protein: CASGRELSGYTF.

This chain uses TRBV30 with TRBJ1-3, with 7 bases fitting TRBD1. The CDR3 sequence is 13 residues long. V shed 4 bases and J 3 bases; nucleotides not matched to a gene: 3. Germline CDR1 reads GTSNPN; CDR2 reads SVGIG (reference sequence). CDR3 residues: CAWTRDSGNTIYF. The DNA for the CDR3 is TGTGCCTGGACGAGGGACAGTGGAAACACCATATATTTT.

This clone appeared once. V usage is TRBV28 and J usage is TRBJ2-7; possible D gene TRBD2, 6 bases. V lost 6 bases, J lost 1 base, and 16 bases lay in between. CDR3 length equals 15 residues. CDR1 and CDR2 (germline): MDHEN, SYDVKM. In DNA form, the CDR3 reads TGTGCCAGCAGCCCCGGCGGGACCTTGTCCTACGAGCAGTACTTC. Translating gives CASSPGGTLSYEQYF.

The CDR3 DNA follows: TGTGCCTGGAGTGGTCCGGGACAGGGCCCTTTTAATGAGCAGTTCTTC. Protein sequence: CAWSGPGQGPFNEQFF. The gene calls are TRBV30 and TRBJ2-1; 9 bases are shared with TRBD1. The CDR3 has 16 residues. After removal of 1 base from V and 7 bases from J, the junction contained 11 bases not matched to a gene. Germline values: CDR1 GTSNPN, CDR2 SVGIG (reference sequence).